These 18 T cell receptor beta chains share one sample of origin, sequenced in a study of shared clonotypes between healthy human individuals. The table came from immunoSEQ multiplex PCR; TCRdb's copy has only in-frame clones and leaves some out. The sample consists of about 2 million clones, about 95% of them appearing once. Source material: naive CD4+ T cells sorted from blood. Subset here: CD45RA+ positively selected. These receptors were collected from a man aged 18 to 29 in good health.

A single count supports this clone. The chain is built from TRBV4-1 and TRBJ2-7; 7 bases fit TRBD1. CDR3 size: 16 residues. Per germline, CDR1 MGHRA and CDR2 YSYEKL. Trimming removed 3 bases from V and 5 bases from J; junction bases left unmatched: 13. For the CDR3, the DNA is TGCGCCAGCAGCCAGGCTGGGGTCGGGACAGCTCACGAGCAGTACTTC. This gives the protein CASSQAGVGTAHEQYF.

The chain combines TRBV27 with TRBJ1-1; D is possibly TRBD1 (5 bases). CDR1 is MNHEY, CDR2 SMNVEV, per germline (reference sequence). The CDR3 loop spans 13 amino acids. Between the trimmed V and J ends, which lost 6 bases and 4 bases, there was a span of 12 bases. CDR3 protein: CASRFSGGTEAFF. CDR3 DNA sequence: TGTGCCAGCAGGTTTTCTGGGGGCACTGAAGCTTTCTTT.

Worth noting for this clone: At one of its ends the junction is not consistent with the germline gene, which may arise from a read error. The chain combines TRBV18 with TRBJ2-3; 8 nucleotides line up with TRBD2. The CDR3 loop spans 17 amino acids. CDR1 is KGHSH and CDR2 is LQKENI in the germline V gene. The CDR3 sequence is CANSPNSAGGVADTQYF. The CDR3, as DNA: TGTGCCAACTCACCAAATAGTGCGGGAGGAGTAGCAGATACGCAGTATTTT.

This clone was observed once. The J gene is TRBJ1-1, the V gene TRBV7-6, with D perhaps TRBD1 (5 bases). Trimming pared 5 bases from V and 8 bases from J, leaving 15 bases between. The CDR3 extends over 13 amino acids. The germline V gene encodes CDR1 SGHVS and CDR2 FNYEAQ. DNA of the CDR3: TGTGCCAGCAGCCCGGGGGGTGGCAGCGAAGCTTTCTTT. Translation gives CASSPGGGSEAFF. The full variable domain, with the rest looked up from reference TRBV7-6 and TRBJ1-1, is GAGVSQSPRYKVTKRGQDVALRCDPISGHVSLYWYRQALGQGPEFLTYFNYEAQQDKSGLPNDRFSAERPEGSISTLTIQRTEQRDSAMYRCASSPGGGSEAFFGQGTRLTVV.

V usage is TRBV30 and J usage is TRBJ2-2; maybe TRBD2 (5 bases). The CDR3 length is 14 residues. V was trimmed by 0 bases and J by 5 bases, leaving 10 bases between them. From germline, CDR1 is GTSNPN and CDR2 SVGIG (reference sequence). This CDR3 reads CAWSVGVETGELFF. The DNA of the CDR3 is TGTGCCTGGAGTGTGGGAGTGGAGACCGGGGAGCTGTTTTTT.

The CDR3 nucleotides are TGTGCCACCAACGCCCCCACAGGGGGCGGCTACACCTTC. It codes for CATNAPTGGGYTF. This chain connects TRBV28 to TRBJ1-2; 9 nucleotides align to TRBD1. Germline CDR1 is MDHEN and CDR2 is SYDVKM. The ends lost 10 bases at V and 8 bases at J; junction bases unmatched: 11. The CDR3 sequence is 13 residues long.

This clone has only one observation. The V and J genes are TRBV5-1 and TRBJ1-6, with TRBD1 matching 10 bases. Trimming took 0 bases from V and 0 from J; bases not matched to a gene: 6. CDR1 is SGHRS and CDR2 is YFSETQ in the germline V gene. CDR3 length: 19 residues. The CDR3 nucleotides read TGCGCCAGCAGCTTGGGAGGACAGGGGGTCAACTCCTATAATTCACCCCTCCACTTT. Translating gives CASSLGGQGVNSYNSPLHF.

The chain uses TRBV28 and TRBJ1-1, with 7 bases identical to TRBD1. With 4 bases clipped from V and 2 bases from J, the junction kept 10 bases outside the gene matches. This CDR3 region has 16 residues. Germline lookup yields CDR1 MDHEN and CDR2 SYDVKM. DNA of the CDR3: TGTGCCAGCAGTTGGAGACTGGGACAGATCAACACTGAAGCTTTCTTT. Translating gives CASSWRLGQINTEAFF.

The V gene is TRBV29-1, the J gene TRBJ1-2, with D maybe TRBD1 (5 bases). Trimming removed 3 bases at V and 8 bases at J, with 10 bases between. Germline V gives CDR1 SQVTM, CDR2 ANQGSEA. The CDR3 is made up of 11 amino acids. CDR3 in DNA: TGCAGCGTTGAGGGGCTGGACGGCTACACCTTC. It encodes CSVEGLDGYTF. Supplemented by reference TRBV29-1 and TRBJ1-2, the full variable domain reads SAVISQKPSRDICQRGTSLTIQCQVDSQVTMMFWYRQQPGQSLTLIATANQGSEATYESGFVIDKFPISRPNLTFSTLTVSNMSPEDSSIYLCSVEGLDGYTFGSGTRLTVV.

The count of this clone is one. The V call is TRBV28, the J call TRBJ2-7; 9 positions agree with TRBD1. The CDR3 is 14 residues long. V was pared by 7 bases and J by 4 bases, with 8 bases of the junction left unmatched. The germline gives CDR1 MDHEN, CDR2 SYDVKM. CDR3 in DNA: TGTGCCAGCACGCGGTGGGACAGGGTGTACGAGCAGTACTTC. It specifies CASTRWDRVYEQYF.

This chain uses TRBV10-3 with TRBJ2-1; tentatively, D is TRBD2 (5 bases). Germline CDR1 and CDR2: ENHRY and SYGVKD. Trimming cost V 8 bases and J 10 bases, with 18 bases left between them. CDR3 length: 13 residues. CDR3 coding DNA: TGTGCCATCGGATGGGCCCCGGGAATGGAGCAGTTCTTC. Translation gives CAIGWAPGMEQFF.

This chain joins TRBV7-9 and TRBJ1-1; D is ambiguous. The germline CDR1 and CDR2 sequences are SEHNR and FQNEAQ (reference sequence). V lost 7 bases and J 4 bases, leaving 16 bases between the germline ends. The CDR3 runs to 14 residues. CDR3 amino acids: CASTLDGNPTEAFF. CDR3 nucleotide sequence: TGTGCCAGCACCTTGGATGGGAACCCCACTGAAGCTTTCTTT.

Regarding this clone: Other DNA sequences of this sample code for an identical CDR3. The DNA of the CDR3 is TGCGCCAGCAGCTGGGACGGCGTTAACACTGAAGCTTTCTTT. Translation gives CASSWDGVNTEAFF. The chain carries TRBV5-1 and TRBJ1-1; perhaps TRBD1 as D (5 bases). The germline CDR1 and CDR2 sequences are SGHRS and YFSETQ. This CDR3 has 14 residues. Trimming shortened V by 3 bases and J by 2 bases, and 11 bases separated the two germline ends.

The gene calls are TRBV6-1 and TRBJ2-7; D may be TRBD1 (5 bases). V shed 0 bases and J shed 5 bases, with 17 bases lying between them. Germline CDR1 MNHNS, CDR2 SASEGT. This CDR3 spans 16 amino acids. The CDR3 here is CASSEASLQVRDEQYF. CDR3 in DNA: TGTGCCAGCAGTGAAGCGTCTTTACAGGTTCGGGACGAGCAGTACTTC.

The chain has TRBV7-9 and TRBJ2-2; no firm D call. CDR3 size: 16 residues. Between the trimmed V and J ends, which lost 1 base and 0 bases, there was a span of 9 bases. Germline V lookup: CDR1 SEHNR, CDR2 FQNEAQ (reference sequence). The CDR3 DNA follows: TGTGCCAGCAGCTTAGTAAGCTCCGCGAACACCGGGGAGCTGTTTTTT. Its protein is CASSLVSSANTGELFF.

CDR3 sequence reads: CASSESGTRGYTF. The CDR3 nucleotides read TGCGCCAGCAGTGAAAGCGGGACGAGGGGCTACACCTTC. This chain connects TRBV10-1 to TRBJ1-2; possible D gene TRBD1, 5 bases. Trimming took 3 bases from V and 8 from J, leaving 13 bases between them. This CDR3 has 13 residues. Germline-derived CDR1 and CDR2 are WNHNN and SYGVQD (reference sequence).

The chain has TRBV5-3 and TRBJ2-5, with D tentatively TRBD1 (6 bases). TRBV5-3 qualifies as an ORF whose function is uncertain. The CDR3 has 14 residues. The germline V and J ends were trimmed by 5 bases and 2 bases, with 13 bases remaining between them. This CDR3 is CARRLGQKQETQYF. The CDR3 region has the DNA TGTGCCAGAAGGCTCGGACAGAAACAAGAGACCCAGTACTTC.

This rearrangement joins TRBV6-1 to TRBJ2-7, with D tentatively TRBD2 (6 bases). CDR3 size: 13 residues. The germline V gene has CDR1 MNHNS and CDR2 SASEGT. The V and J ends lost 4 bases and 3 bases respectively, with 10 bases between them. The CDR3 DNA sequence: TGTGCCAGCAGTGGGAGGGGAGTCTACGAGCAGTACTTC. This codes for CASSGRGVYEQYF.